This is a list of T cell receptor beta chains from one sample in a study of cytomegalovirus exposure and HLA in healthy donors. Data came from immunoSEQ multiplex PCR; TCRdb stores just in-frame clones and leaves some out. The repertoire includes 99,000 or so clones, approximately 80% of them detected once, and roughly 3.5% sits in the top ten. The specimen was PBMCs. Receptors originate from a male donor in good health and CMV-seropositive. The CDR3 runs from the conserved cysteine through the conserved F or W. D genes are given only for firm matches. Clone size, where shown, is once, few, many, or a class for clones that have expanded.

cdr3_aa	cdr3_nt	j_call	v_call	d_call	clone_size
CASSTHSDTQYF	TGTGCCAGCAGCACCCACTCAGATACGCAGTATTTT	TRBJ2-3	TRBV11-3	-	-
CASSGGGTGDTEAFF	TGTGCCAGCAGTGGGGGAGGGACAGGGGACACTGAAGCTTTCTTT	TRBJ1-1	TRBV6-5	TRBD1	-
CASSPSVSSYNSPLHF	TGTGCCAGCAGCCCCTCGGTGAGCTCCTATAATTCACCCCTCCACTTT	TRBJ1-6	TRBV5-8	-	-
CAWSRQEGGYPF	TGTGCCTGGAGTAGGCAAGAGGGAGGCTACCCCTTC	TRBJ1-2	TRBV30	-	once
CASSFSGGLGTGELFF	TGTGCCAGCAGCTTTAGCGGGGGGCTAGGCACCGGGGAGCTGTTTTTT	TRBJ2-2	TRBV5-6	TRBD2	-
CASSLLAGGLGETQYF	TGTGCTAGCAGCTTACTAGCGGGGGGGCTCGGAGAGACCCAGTACTTC	TRBJ2-5	TRBV7-7	TRBD2	-
CASSLRVEETQYF	TGTGCCAGCAGCTTAAGAGTAGAAGAGACCCAGTACTTC	TRBJ2-5	TRBV7-6	-	-
CASSVGDRGSQPQHF	TGTGCCAGCAGCGTAGGGGACAGGGGAAGTCAGCCCCAGCATTTT	TRBJ1-5	TRBV9	TRBD1	-
CASSSRQGENEKLFF	TGTGCCAGCAGCTCCCGACAGGGGGAGAATGAAAAACTGTTTTTT	TRBJ1-4	TRBV7-9	TRBD1	-
CASSEDPGVNYGYTF	TGTGCCAGCAGTGAAGATCCAGGGGTTAACTATGGCTACACCTTC	TRBJ1-2	TRBV2	-	-
CASGITRSDTQYF	TGTGCTAGCGGAATTACTAGATCAGATACGCAGTATTTT	TRBJ2-3	TRBV7-7	-	-
CASGLGQYNSPLHF	TGTGCTAGTGGTTTGGGACAGTATAATTCACCCCTCCACTTT	TRBJ1-6	TRBV12-5	-	-
CASSSRDTNYGYTF	TGTGCCAGCAGTTCCCGGGACACCAACTATGGCTACACCTTC	TRBJ1-2	TRBV27	-	-
CSVQRRDTEAFF	TGCAGCGTCCAGAGGAGGGACACTGAAGCTTTCTTT	TRBJ1-1	TRBV29-1	-	-
CASSFAASTYGYTF	TGTGCCAGCAGTTTTGCGGCCTCCACCTATGGCTACACCTTC	TRBJ1-2	TRBV27	-	-
CASKAYQTSTDTQYF	TGTGCCAGCAAAGCCTACCAAACTAGCACAGATACGCAGTATTTT	TRBJ2-3	TRBV6-5	-	-
CASTRGQGINTEAFF	TGCGCCAGCACACGGGGACAGGGGATTAACACTGAAGCTTTCTTT	TRBJ1-1	TRBV4-1	TRBD1	-
CSVVERGYNEQFF	TGCAGCGTTGTCGAACGGGGTTACAATGAGCAGTTCTTC	TRBJ2-1	TRBV29-1	-	-
CASSRSSAGELFF	TGCGCCAGCAGCCGTTCTAGTGCCGGGGAGCTGTTTTTT	TRBJ2-2	TRBV4-1	-	-
CASSPGLPQREKLFF	TGTGCCAGCAGCCCGGGACTCCCACAAAGGGAAAAACTGTTTTTT	TRBJ1-4	TRBV11-2	-	-
CASSQENGGYNEQFF	TGTGCCAGCAGCCAAGAGAATGGCGGGTACAATGAGCAGTTCTTC	TRBJ2-1	TRBV4-2	-	-
CASSHPRTGTEAFF	TGCGCCAGCAGCCACCCTCGGACAGGCACTGAAGCTTTCTTT	TRBJ1-1	TRBV4-1	TRBD1	-
CASSPRQGTNSPLHF	TGTGCCAGCAGCCCCCGGCAGGGAACCAATTCACCCCTCCACTTT	TRBJ1-6	TRBV7-9	-	-
CASSLTLGGRNNNEQFF	TGTGCCAGCAGCCTCACCCTGGGGGGACGGAATAACAATGAGCAGTTCTTC	TRBJ2-1	TRBV2	-	-
CASSLADRGYGYTF	TGTGCCAGCAGCTTGGCGGACAGGGGGTATGGCTACACCTTC	TRBJ1-2	TRBV5-6	TRBD1	-
CASSWDRDYGYTF	TGCGCCAGCAGTTGGGACAGGGACTATGGCTACACCTTC	TRBJ1-2	TRBV5-1	TRBD1	few
CASSQEGLGAVQFF	TGTGCCAGCAGCCAAGAGGGTCTGGGGGCAGTGCAGTTCTTC	TRBJ2-1	TRBV4-2	-	-
CASSFPLNTEAFF	TGTGCCAGCAGTTTCCCGTTGAACACTGAAGCTTTCTTT	TRBJ1-1	TRBV6-6	-	-
CSVQGSNQPQHF	TGCAGCGTACAGGGAAGCAATCAGCCCCAGCATTTT	TRBJ1-5	TRBV29-1	-	-
CASSVQGGTEQFF	TGTGCCAGCAGTGTACAGGGTGGGACTGAGCAGTTCTTC	TRBJ2-1	TRBV6-1	-	-
CASNTGTGRGQPQHF	TGTGCCAGTAATACCGGGACAGGGAGGGGTCAGCCCCAGCATTTT	TRBJ1-5	TRBV19	TRBD1	-
CASHPTHGGRGQPQHF	TGTGCCAGTCACCCTACCCACGGGGGGCGAGGGCAGCCCCAGCATTTT	TRBJ1-5	TRBV19	-	few
CSVEGGVDSFGNEQFF	TGCAGCGTTGAAGGGGGTGTGGACAGTTTTGGCAATGAGCAGTTCTTC	TRBJ2-1	TRBV29-1	-	once
CAWTPGLISYGYTF	TGTGCCTGGACTCCGGGACTTATCTCGTATGGCTACACCTTC	TRBJ1-2	TRBV30	-	-
CASRASGGQGETQYF	TGTGCCAGCAGGGCTAGCGGGGGGCAGGGGGAGACCCAGTACTTC	TRBJ2-5	TRBV2	TRBD2	-
CASSLQGSTEAFF	TGTGCCAGCAGCTTGCAGGGTTCCACTGAAGCTTTCTTT	TRBJ1-1	TRBV5-6	-	-
CASSPGTGIETQYF	TGCGCCAGCAGCCCCGGGACAGGGATAGAGACCCAGTACTTC	TRBJ2-5	TRBV5-1	TRBD1	-
CASSLDSNTEAFF	TGTGCCAGCAGCCTCGACAGTAACACTGAAGCTTTCTTT	TRBJ1-1	TRBV5-6	-	-
CAWSRRGRTEAFF	TGTGCCTGGAGTCGCAGGGGGCGGACTGAAGCTTTCTTT	TRBJ1-1	TRBV30	TRBD1	once
CASSVGDRPQETQYF	TGTGCCAGCAGCGTTGGGGACAGACCCCAAGAGACCCAGTACTTC	TRBJ2-5	TRBV9	TRBD1	-
CAGSPDRSSSYEQYF	TGTGCCGGCAGCCCAGACAGGTCGAGCTCCTACGAGCAGTACTTC	TRBJ2-7	TRBV5-4	-	-
CASSLAGANTEAFF	TGCGCCAGCAGCTTGGCAGGGGCGAACACTGAAGCTTTCTTT	TRBJ1-1	TRBV5-1	-	-
CASSFDTVGEQYF	TGTGCCAGCAGCTTTGACACAGTGGGCGAGCAGTACTTC	TRBJ2-7	TRBV7-8	-	-
CASMGLAGSGELFF	TGTGCCAGCATGGGACTAGCTGGGTCCGGGGAGCTGTTTTTT	TRBJ2-2	TRBV2	TRBD2	-
CASSQDLGRETQYF	TGCGCCAGCAGCCAAGATCTGGGGCGGGAGACCCAGTACTTC	TRBJ2-5	TRBV4-1	-	-
CASSYQKGASSPLHF	TGTGCCAGCAGTTACCAGAAAGGAGCGAGTTCACCCCTCCACTTT	TRBJ1-6	TRBV6-5	-	-
CASSPRDSTGELFF	TGCGCCAGCAGCCCGAGGGATAGCACCGGGGAGCTGTTTTTT	TRBJ2-2	TRBV5-1	-	-
CASSWRGQGNEQYF	TGCGCCAGCAGCTGGAGGGGACAGGGGAACGAGCAGTACTTC	TRBJ2-7	TRBV5-1	TRBD1	-
CASSSTGTGCYGQFF	TGTGCCAGCAGCTCGACCGGGACAGGGTGTTACGGGCAGTTCTTC	TRBJ2-1	TRBV7-9	TRBD1	-
CASSLRTGGGAEAFF	TGTGCCAGCAGCTTGAGGACAGGCGGTGGGGCTGAAGCTTTCTTT	TRBJ1-1	TRBV11-2	TRBD1	-
CASSLEGEAFF	TGTGCCAGCAGCTTAGAGGGGGAGGCTTTCTTT	TRBJ1-1	TRBV7-2	-	-
CARFYEQYF	TGTGCCAGGTTTTACGAGCAGTACTTC	TRBJ2-7	TRBV6-5	-	-
CASRGQGAMEFF	TGTGCCAGCAGAGGACAGGGGGCGATGGAGTTCTTC	TRBJ2-1	TRBV6-5	TRBD1	-
CAPRGPGQGPSYEQYF	TGTGCCCCCAGGGGTCCGGGACAGGGGCCGTCATACGAGCAGTACTTC	TRBJ2-7	TRBV5-4	TRBD1	-
CASSPPGEIEKLFF	TGTGCCAGCAGCCCTCCAGGGGAAATCGAAAAACTGTTTTTT	TRBJ1-4	TRBV5-5	-	few
CASSTNYEQYF	TGTGCCAGCTCTACTAACTACGAGCAGTACTTC	TRBJ2-7	TRBV18	-	-
CASSQSSGANVLTF	TGCGCCAGCAGCCAGAGCTCTGGGGCCAACGTCCTGACTTTC	TRBJ2-6	TRBV4-3	-	-
CAWRTSGGSYEQYF	TGTGCCTGGAGAACATCGGGGGGATCCTACGAGCAGTACTTC	TRBJ2-7	TRBV30	TRBD2	-
CASSETSGERDYEQYF	TGTGCCAGCAGTGAAACTAGCGGGGAACGGGACTACGAGCAGTACTTC	TRBJ2-7	TRBV2	TRBD2	-
CASSLSITGFYEQYF	TGTGCCAGCAGTTTATCGATCACAGGATTTTACGAGCAGTACTTC	TRBJ2-7	TRBV27	-	-